A single sample is the source of the 25 T cell receptor beta chains below, sequenced in a study of T cells expressing NK-cell markers. TCRdb re-called the 5' RACE reads, yielding one record per CDR3 amino acid sequence without DNA. Its clone listing holds about 540,000 distinct CDR3 sequences. The sequenced sample was blood T cells: a sorted CD56 or NKG2C T cell subset, CD4+ or CD8+ T cells, or bulk PBMC T cells (not recorded which). The receptors come from a man between 18 and 29 years old in good health.

V is TRBV29-1 and J is TRBJ1-1. Germline loops: CDR1 SQVTM, CDR2 ANQGSEA. The length of the CDR3 is 13 residues. CDR3 amino acids: CSVAAMGGTEAFF.

The V call is TRBV7-2, the J call TRBJ1-2; TCRdb calls TRBD1, which cannot be checked without DNA. Looked up from germline, CDR1 is SGHTA and CDR2 is FQGNSA. The CDR3 contains 14 residues. This CDR3 reads CASSRPGTGDGYTF. Combining the CDR3 with reference TRBV7-2 and TRBJ1-2 gives the whole variable domain GAGVSQSPSNKVTEKGKDVELRCDPISGHTALYWYRQSLGQGLEFLIYFQGNSAPDKSGLPSDRFSAERTGGSVSTLTIQRTQQEDSAVYLCASSRPGTGDGYTFGSGTRLTVV.

The V and J genes are TRBV28 and TRBJ1-5; TCRdb picks TRBD1, but there is no DNA to check that call. CDR1 and CDR2 from the germline V gene are MDHEN and SYDVKM. CDR3 length: 17 amino acids. CDR3 residues: CASSRAGTGGGRQPQHF.

The chain combines TRBV7-9 with TRBJ1-4. The CDR3 loop spans 16 amino acids. Germline V gene lookup returns CDR1 SEHNR and CDR2 FQNEAQ (reference sequence). The CDR3 spells CASSHKEGYTNEKLFF.

This sequence joins TRBV12-3 or TRBV12-4 and TRBJ2-1; the D call of TRBD2 rests on TCRdb alone, since no DNA is present to check it. The CDR3 has 16 residues. CDR3 amino acids: CASSPGTSGGWTEQFF.

The chain links TRBV7-8 to TRBJ2-7; TCRdb returns TRBD1, unconfirmable since there is no DNA. The CDR3 is made up of 12 amino acids. Germline-derived CDR1 and CDR2 are SGHVS and FQNEAQ. This chain's CDR3 is CASSLDAGGLYF.

The chain couples TRBV10-3 to TRBJ1-1; TCRdb indicates TRBD1, and absent DNA this call remains unverified. The CDR3 has 14 residues. CDR1 and CDR2 (germline): ENHRY, SYGVKD. CDR3 in amino acids: CAIRRAGRVTEAFF.

The chain is built from TRBV6-5 and TRBJ2-5. This CDR3 contains 14 residues. Germline CDR1 and CDR2: MNHEY and SVGAGI. This chain's CDR3 is CASSLVASQETQYF.

This sequence joins TRBV7-8 and TRBJ2-3. Germline-derived CDR1 and CDR2 are SGHVS and FQNEAQ. The CDR3 length is 13 residues. The CDR3 is CASSLEVRYTQYF.

The chain joins TRBV4-2 to TRBJ2-5; the D call from TCRdb, TRBD1, cannot be confirmed without DNA. Germline assignment: CDR1 LGHNA and CDR2 YNFKEQ. The CDR3 has 14 residues. The CDR3: CASSQGPGEETQYF.

This chain uses TRBV5-1 with TRBJ2-1; TCRdb calls TRBD2, which cannot be checked without DNA. Germline V gene sequence: CDR1 SGHRS, CDR2 YFSETQ. The CDR3 is 17 residues long. The CDR3 spells CASSLEDRLAVDNEQFF.

The gene calls are TRBV5-5 and TRBJ1-6; TCRdb names TRBD1, which stays unverified in the absence of DNA. Per germline, CDR1 SGHKS and CDR2 YYEKEE (reference sequence). This CDR3 has 16 amino acids. CDR3 region: CASSSQDRGGNSPLHF.

CDR3 amino acids: CASSRLAGGLYNEQFF. This chain uses TRBV6-1 with TRBJ2-1; TCRdb's D gene call, TRBD2, goes unchecked for lack of DNA. Germline V gene lookup returns CDR1 MNHNS and CDR2 SASEGT. The CDR3 totals 16 residues.

The chain employs TRBV4-1 and TRBJ1-1; TCRdb's D gene call, TRBD1, goes unchecked for lack of DNA. Germline V lookup: CDR1 MGHRA, CDR2 YSYEKL. The CDR3 consists of 14 residues. The CDR3 reads CASSQDRTGGEAFF.

The chain recombines TRBV27 with TRBJ2-7; TCRdb's assignment of TRBD1 cannot be checked, as there is no DNA. This CDR3 has 13 residues. Germline lookup yields CDR1 MNHEY and CDR2 SMNVEV (reference sequence). The CDR3 loop is CSCGRAASYEQYF.

The V call is TRBV5-1, the J call TRBJ2-3; TCRdb returns TRBD2, unconfirmable since there is no DNA. The V gene's germline CDR1 is SGHRS and CDR2 YFSETQ. The CDR3 is 16 residues long. This CDR3 is CASSWGLAGETDTQYF. Supplemented by reference TRBV5-1 and TRBJ2-3, the full variable domain reads KAGVTQTPRYLIKTRGQQVTLSCSPISGHRSVSWYQQTPGQGLQFLFEYFSETQRNKGNFPGRFSGRQFSNSRSEMNVSTLELGDSALYLCASSWGLAGETDTQYFGPGTRLTVL.

The chain combines TRBV3-1 with TRBJ1-2; absent DNA, TCRdb's TRBD1 call cannot be checked. Germline V CDR1 and CDR2: LGHDT, YNNKEL (reference sequence). This CDR3 has 14 amino acids. The CDR3 loop is CASSQNTGYTGYTF.

The chain is built from TRBV20-1 and TRBJ1-5. Germline values: CDR1 DFQATT, CDR2 SNEGSKA (reference sequence). This CDR3 region has 17 residues. The CDR3 sequence: CSASPYRQQISNQPQHF.

The chain combines TRBV7-9 with TRBJ2-1; TCRdb picks TRBD2, but there is no DNA to check that call. CDR1 is SEHNR and CDR2 is FQNEAQ in the germline V gene (reference sequence). This CDR3 is 15 amino acids long. This CDR3 is CASGTGLAGGSEQFF. The full variable domain, its missing parts supplied by reference TRBV7-9 and TRBJ2-1, is DTGVSQNPRHKITKRGQNVTFRCDPISEHNRLYWYRQTLGQGPEFLTYFQNEAQLEKSRLLSDRFSAERPKGSFSTLEIQRTEQGDSAMYLCASGTGLAGGSEQFFGPGTRLTVL.

The chain couples TRBV15 to TRBJ2-3; the D gene TCRdb calls, TRBD2, cannot be checked with no DNA. Per germline, CDR1 LNHNV and CDR2 YYDKDF (reference sequence). CDR3 size: 17 residues. CDR3 sequence reads: CATSRPRTSASTDTQYF.

The V call is TRBV6-5, the J call TRBJ2-7. The CDR3 has 12 residues. Germline V CDR1 and CDR2: MNHEY, SVGAGI. CDR3 region: CASSLLKDEQYF.

V gene TRBV3-1 combines with J gene TRBJ2-2; the TCRdb call, TRBD1, lacks DNA for checking. Germline assignment: CDR1 LGHDT and CDR2 YNNKEL (reference sequence). This CDR3 contains 15 residues. The CDR3 is CASSHLGTSTGELFF.

The CDR3 is CASKVGTGSGELFF. This chain uses TRBV27 with TRBJ2-2; TCRdb returns TRBD1, unconfirmable since there is no DNA. This CDR3 spans 14 amino acids. Germline V gives CDR1 MNHEY, CDR2 SMNVEV (reference sequence).

Here the CDR3 reads CASSLAGDNSPLHF. The chain carries TRBV5-5 and TRBJ1-6; checking the TCRdb D call of TRBD1 is not possible without DNA. Looked up from germline, CDR1 is SGHKS and CDR2 is YYEKEE (reference sequence). This CDR3 contains 14 residues.

The V and J genes are TRBV29-1 and TRBJ1-2; the D call from TCRdb, TRBD1, cannot be confirmed without DNA. CDR3 size: 15 residues. Germline V gene lookup returns CDR1 SQVTM and CDR2 ANQGSEA. The CDR3 loop reads CSVDRAGEWVYGYTF.